The next 22 T cell receptor beta chains were all read from a single sample in a study of T cell changes during pregnancy in multiple sclerosis. Sequencing was performed with immunoSEQ multiplex PCR; in TCRdb, only in-frame clones are kept and a portion is missing. The sample consists of about 72,000 clones, 91% of them appearing once. Sequences were derived from peripheral blood, sampled in the third trimester of pregnancy. These receptors were taken from a female donor in good health, enrolled as a control in a pregnancy study.

This clone showed up just once. The rearrangement links TRBV5-4 to TRBJ1-5; possible D gene TRBD1, 5 bases. Germline assignment: CDR1 SGHNT and CDR2 YYREEE (reference sequence). V was cut by 1 base and J by 3 bases, with 14 bases left in between. This CDR3 contains 16 residues. CDR3 region: CASSLRPGRNNQPQHF. The CDR3 region has the DNA TGTGCCAGCAGCTTGCGGCCAGGGAGGAACAATCAGCCCCAGCATTTT.

CDR3 residues: CATSRELAGGTEAFF. The CDR3 DNA reads TGTGCCACCAGCAGAGAACTTGCAGGGGGCACTGAAGCTTTCTTT. The chain uses TRBV15 and TRBJ1-1, with TRBD1 matching 7 bases. The germline CDR1 and CDR2 sequences are LNHNV and YYDKDF (reference sequence). The CDR3 loop spans 15 amino acids. Losses at the gene ends were 0 bases for V and 4 bases for J; bases not matched to a gene: 5.

A single count supports this clone. Relative to the germline gene, one junction end is altered; a read error may explain this. Other nucleotide sequences in the sample specify the same CDR3. The rearrangement uses TRBV27 and TRBJ2-7; TRBD2 matches 7 bases. Looked up from germline, CDR1 is MNHEY and CDR2 is SMNVEV (reference sequence). CDR3 length: 15 amino acids. The DNA for the CDR3 is TGTGCCAGCAGTAACGTTGCGGGAGTTGTCTACGAGCAGTACTTT. This translates into CASSNVAGVVYEQYF.

Details on this clone: Other DNA variants within this sample encode the same CDR3. This chain connects TRBV7-2 to TRBJ1-2; 8 bases line up with TRBD1. The CDR3 is 13 amino acids. The trim removed 5 bases at V and 4 bases at J, leaving 3 bases unmatched. Germline V gene lookup returns CDR1 SGHTA and CDR2 FQGNSA. CDR3 DNA: TGTGCCAGCAGCCTGGACAGGGCCTATGGCTACACCTTC. This sequence encodes CASSLDRAYGYTF.

The chain recombines TRBV6-1 with TRBJ2-7; no clear D. The CDR3 has 13 residues. Per the germline V gene, CDR1 is MNHNS and CDR2 is SASEGT. Trimming pared 3 bases from V and 1 base from J, leaving 7 bases between. The CDR3 DNA sequence: TGTGCCAGCAGTGAGATCAGTTCCTACGAGCAGTACTTC. The encoded protein is CASSEISSYEQYF.

V is TRBV5-1 and J is TRBJ1-2, with TRBD1 identical over 10 bases. V dropped 5 bases and J dropped 4; count of bases not matched to a gene: 8. This CDR3 has 15 amino acids. The germline V gene has CDR1 SGHRS and CDR2 YFSETQ. The CDR3 nucleotides are TGCGCCAGCAGACCTTCGGGACAGGGGACCTATGGCTACACCTTC. Amino acid sequence: CASRPSGQGTYGYTF.

V gene TRBV5-4 combines with J gene TRBJ2-1; 8 bases map to TRBD2. The germline CDR1 and CDR2 sequences are SGHNT and YYREEE (reference sequence). Trimming at V came to 7 bases and at J to 5 bases, leaving 8 bases not matched to a gene. This CDR3 region has 14 residues. CDR3 DNA sequence: TGTGCCAGCTCCCGGGGGGGGTACAACAATGAGCAGTTCTTC. This translates into CASSRGGYNNEQFF.

In its sample, this clone was seen once. The rearrangement links TRBV7-2 to TRBJ2-3; TRBD1 agrees at 7 bases. The ends lost 5 bases at V and 3 bases at J; junction bases unmatched: 11. This CDR3 spans 16 amino acids. CDR1 SGHTA and CDR2 FQGNSA come from the germline V gene. CDR3 protein: CASSPFPRGRTDTQYF. CDR3 coding DNA: TGTGCCAGCAGCCCATTCCCTAGGGGGCGAACAGATACGCAGTATTTT.

This chain joins TRBV30 and TRBJ1-4; 8 bases are shared with TRBD1. Germline V gives CDR1 GTSNPN, CDR2 SVGIG (reference sequence). The CDR3 is 12 amino acids. V was clipped by 2 bases and J by 16 bases; unmatched bases: 9. CDR3 amino acids: CAWSRGRGPWFF. The CDR3 nucleotides are TGTGCCTGGAGTAGGGGCAGGGGGCCTTGGTTTTTT. The whole variable domain, remainder taken from reference TRBV30 and TRBJ1-4, is SQTIHQWPATLVQPVGSPLSLECTVEGTSNPNLYWYRQAAGRGLQLLFYSVGIGQISSEVPQNLSASRPQDRQFILSSKKLLLSDSGFYLCAWSRGRGPWFFGSGTQLSVL.

The V and J genes are TRBV9 and TRBJ2-7, with 12 bases aligning to TRBD1. Trimming removed 4 bases from V and 3 bases from J; junction bases left unmatched: 8. In germline, CDR1 is SGDLS, CDR2 YYNGEE. This CDR3 is built from 16 residues. The CDR3, as DNA: TGTGCCAGCAGCCCCACCGGGACAGGGGGCGTCTACGAGCAGTACTTC. This encodes CASSPTGTGGVYEQYF.

The rearrangement uses TRBV6-5 and TRBJ2-7; D may be TRBD1 (7 bases). Germline V lookup: CDR1 MNHEY, CDR2 SVGAGI. The CDR3 consists of 14 residues. The V gene lost 6 bases and the J gene lost 3 bases, with 15 bases spanning the gap. CDR3 protein: CASSRGDSRYEQYF. The CDR3 DNA reads as TGTGCCAGCAGCCGCGGGGACAGCCGCTACGAGCAGTACTTC.

The chain carries TRBV28 and TRBJ1-3; possible D gene TRBD1, 6 bases. Trimming shortened V by 7 bases and J by 4 bases, and 11 bases separated the two germline ends. The germline gives CDR1 MDHEN, CDR2 SYDVKM. The CDR3 runs to 13 residues. The CDR3 sequence is CASISGAGNTIYF. The DNA for the CDR3 is TGTGCCAGCATATCAGGGGCCGGAAACACCATATATTTT.

The gene calls are TRBV21-1 and TRBJ2-3; the D call in the table, TRBD2, was not verified against the DNA. TRBV21-1 is labeled a pseudogene. The CDR3 covers 17 residues. Here the CDR3 reads CASSKSPSPVSTDTQYF. The DNA for the CDR3 is TGTGCCAGCAGCAAATCCCCTTCTCCCGTGAGCACAGATACGCAGTATTTT.

CDR3: CASSLGLAGGDTDTQYF. For the CDR3, the DNA is TGCGCCAGCAGCCTTGGACTAGCGGGGGGGGATACAGATACGCAGTATTTT. The chain employs TRBV4-1 and TRBJ2-3; 15 nucleotides match TRBD2. The CDR3 spans 17 residues. CDR1 and CDR2 from the germline V gene are MGHRA and YSYEKL. The J segment lost 3 bases and the V segment lost 4 bases, leaving 5 bases of the junction unmatched.

For the CDR3, the DNA is TGTGCCAGCAGCCAAGGACAGTACACTGAAGCTTTCTTT. Translated, it gives CASSQGQYTEAFF. This chain joins TRBV14 and TRBJ1-1, with D tentatively TRBD1 (5 bases). Germline lookup yields CDR1 SGHDN and CDR2 FVKESK. V gave up 1 base and J gave up 3 bases, with 6 bases separating them. The CDR3 sequence is 13 residues long.

The chain recombines TRBV2 with TRBJ1-1; a weak D match, TRBD1 (6 bases). This CDR3 has 15 amino acids. Germline-derived CDR1 and CDR2 are SNHLY and FYNNEI. V lost 1 base to trimming and J lost 5 bases, with 14 bases between them. The CDR3 is CASSEDRVVATEAFF. The DNA of the CDR3 is TGTGCCAGCAGTGAAGACAGGGTGGTGGCAACTGAAGCTTTCTTT.

This chain joins TRBV27 and TRBJ1-4; a weak D match, TRBD1 (6 bases). V lost 9 bases, J lost 6 bases, and 20 bases lay in between. The CDR3 extends over 15 amino acids. CDR1 and CDR2 (germline): MNHEY, SMNVEV (reference sequence). CDR3 DNA: TGTGCCAGTTCTCCTTGGGCCCCAGGGGATGAAAAACTGTTTTTT. Residues: CASSPWAPGDEKLFF.

V gene TRBV5-6 combines with J gene TRBJ2-5; D unresolved. Trimming removed 0 bases from V and 6 bases from J, with 3 bases in between. CDR3 length: 11 residues. Germline V gene data show CDR1 as SGHDT and CDR2 as YYEEEE. The CDR3 DNA follows: TGTGCCAGCAGCTTGGGTAAGACCCAGTACTTC. This translates into CASSLGKTQYF.

J is TRBJ2-1 and V is TRBV29-1; 9 nucleotides match TRBD1. CDR3 length equals 13 residues. Germline-derived CDR1 and CDR2 are SQVTM and ANQGSEA. After removal of 4 bases from V and 7 bases from J, the junction contained 5 bases not matched to a gene. This CDR3 is CSVGGTGKNEQFF. The CDR3 DNA reads TGCAGCGTTGGGGGGACAGGGAAGAATGAGCAGTTCTTC.

This chain uses TRBV6-6 with TRBJ1-1, with D perhaps matching TRBD1 (5 bases). The length of the CDR3 is 14 residues. V lost 7 bases and J lost 4, with 16 bases in between. Looked up from germline, CDR1 is MNHNY and CDR2 is SVGAGI (reference sequence). CDR3 region: CASTGRGGSTEAFF. In DNA form, the CDR3 reads TGTGCCAGCACGGGACGCGGCGGGAGCACTGAAGCTTTCTTT.

The chain links TRBV4-2 to TRBJ1-6, with D possibly being TRBD1 (6 bases). V was clipped by 1 base and J by 6 bases, with 16 bases between them. This CDR3 comprises 17 residues. Germline V gene data show CDR1 as LGHNA and CDR2 as YNFKEQ. For the CDR3, the DNA is TGTGCCAGCAGCCAAGTCCTATTAGGCAGGGGTAATTCACCCCTCCACTTT. Protein: CASSQVLLGRGNSPLHF.

The CDR3 sequence: CASSLDSTDTQYF. The CDR3 DNA reads as TGTGCCAGCAGCTTAGACAGTACAGATACGCAGTATTTT. The genes are TRBV7-2 and TRBJ2-3; no reliable D call. V was cut by 1 base and J by 3 bases, with 5 bases left in between. Germline-derived CDR1 and CDR2 are SGHTA and FQGNSA. The CDR3 is 13 residues long.